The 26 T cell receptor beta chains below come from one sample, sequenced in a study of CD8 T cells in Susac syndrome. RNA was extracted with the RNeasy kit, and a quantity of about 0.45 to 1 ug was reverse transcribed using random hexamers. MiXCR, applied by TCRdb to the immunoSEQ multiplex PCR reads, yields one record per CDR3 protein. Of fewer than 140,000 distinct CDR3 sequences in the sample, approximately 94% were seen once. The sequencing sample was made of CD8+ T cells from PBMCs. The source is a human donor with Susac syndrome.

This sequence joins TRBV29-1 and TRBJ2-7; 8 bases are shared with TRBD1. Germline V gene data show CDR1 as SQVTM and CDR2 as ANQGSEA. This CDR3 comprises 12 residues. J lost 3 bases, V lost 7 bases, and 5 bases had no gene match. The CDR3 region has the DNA TGCAGCGCCGGACAGGGTAACTACGAGCAGTACTTC. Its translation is CSAGQGNYEQYF.

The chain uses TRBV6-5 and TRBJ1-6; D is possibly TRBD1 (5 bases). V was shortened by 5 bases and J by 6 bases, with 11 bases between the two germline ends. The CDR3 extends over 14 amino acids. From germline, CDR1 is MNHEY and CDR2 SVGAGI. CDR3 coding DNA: TGTGCCAGCAGTATGGGGGGGATTAATTCACCCCTCCACTTT. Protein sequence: CASSMGGINSPLHF.

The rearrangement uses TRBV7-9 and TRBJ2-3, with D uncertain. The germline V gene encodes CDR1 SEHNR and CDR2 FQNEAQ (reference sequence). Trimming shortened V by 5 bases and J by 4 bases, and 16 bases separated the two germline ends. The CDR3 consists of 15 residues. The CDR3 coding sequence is TGTGCCAGCAGCCCTACAGATACCGATCCAGATACGCAGTATTTT. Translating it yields CASSPTDTDPDTQYF. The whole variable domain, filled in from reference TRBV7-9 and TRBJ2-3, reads DTGVSQNPRHKITKRGQNVTFRCDPISEHNRLYWYRQTLGQGPEFLTYFQNEAQLEKSRLLSDRFSAERPKGSFSTLEIQRTEQGDSAMYLCASSPTDTDPDTQYFGPGTRLTVL.

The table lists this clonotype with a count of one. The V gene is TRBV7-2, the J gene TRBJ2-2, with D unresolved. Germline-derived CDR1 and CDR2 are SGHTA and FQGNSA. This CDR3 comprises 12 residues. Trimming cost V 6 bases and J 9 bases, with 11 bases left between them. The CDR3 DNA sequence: TGTGCCAGCAGTCCTCCCAACCGGGAGCTGTTTTTT. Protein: CASSPPNRELFF.

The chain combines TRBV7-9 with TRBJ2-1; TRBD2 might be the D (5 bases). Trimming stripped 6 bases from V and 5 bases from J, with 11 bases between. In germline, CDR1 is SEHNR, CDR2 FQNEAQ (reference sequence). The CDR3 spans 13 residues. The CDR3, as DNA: TGTGCCAGCAGACCTATAGCGAACAATGAGCAGTTCTTC. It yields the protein CASRPIANNEQFF.

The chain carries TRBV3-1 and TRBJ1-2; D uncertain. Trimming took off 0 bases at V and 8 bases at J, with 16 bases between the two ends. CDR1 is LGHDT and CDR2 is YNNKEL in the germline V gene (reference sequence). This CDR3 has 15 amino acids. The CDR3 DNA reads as TGTGCCAGCAGCCAAGATCAAACTGGTTTCTCCGGCTACACCTTC. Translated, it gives CASSQDQTGFSGYTF.

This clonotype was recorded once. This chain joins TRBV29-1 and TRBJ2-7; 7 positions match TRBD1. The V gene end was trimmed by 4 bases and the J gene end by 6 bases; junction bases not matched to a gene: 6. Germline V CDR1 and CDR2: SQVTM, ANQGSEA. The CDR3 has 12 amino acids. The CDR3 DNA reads TGCAGCGTTGCGTTACAGGGGACCGAGCAGTACTTC. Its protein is CSVALQGTEQYF.

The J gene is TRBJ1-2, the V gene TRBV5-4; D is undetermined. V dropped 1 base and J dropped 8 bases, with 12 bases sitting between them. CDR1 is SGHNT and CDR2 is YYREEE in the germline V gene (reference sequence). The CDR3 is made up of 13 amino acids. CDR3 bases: TGTGCCAGCAGCTTGATTTCCGGACTGGGCTACACCTTC. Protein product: CASSLISGLGYTF.

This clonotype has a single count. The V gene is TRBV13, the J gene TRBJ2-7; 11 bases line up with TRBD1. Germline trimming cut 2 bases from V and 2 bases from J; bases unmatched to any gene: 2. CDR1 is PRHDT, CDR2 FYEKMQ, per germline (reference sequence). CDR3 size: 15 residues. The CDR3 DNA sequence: TGTGCCAGCAGCTTAAGGGACAGGGGGACCTACGAGCAGTACTTC. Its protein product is CASSLRDRGTYEQYF. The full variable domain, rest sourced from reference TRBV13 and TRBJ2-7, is AAGVIQSPRHLIKEKRETATLKCYPIPRHDTVYWYQQGPGQDPQFLISFYEKMQSDKGSIPDRFSAQQFSDYHSELNMSSLELGDSALYFCASSLRDRGTYEQYFGPGTRLTVT.

CDR3 loop: CASSQAWDEQYF. Written as DNA, the CDR3 is TGTGCCAGCAGCCAAGCCTGGGACGAGCAGTACTTC. V usage is TRBV3-1 and J usage is TRBJ2-7; D gene ambiguous. The CDR3 length is 12 residues. Germline V CDR1 and CDR2: LGHDT, YNNKEL (reference sequence). The V end lost 1 base, the J end lost 5 bases, and 6 bases lay between the germline ends.

The CDR3 DNA reads TGTGCCACCGCATTGGGGACAGATACGCAGTATTTT. Encoded protein: CATALGTDTQYF. The genes are TRBV27 and TRBJ2-3, with D hard to call. Per the germline V gene, CDR1 is MNHEY and CDR2 is SMNVEV (reference sequence). V dropped 10 bases and J dropped 3 bases, with 11 bases sitting between them. The CDR3 totals 12 residues.

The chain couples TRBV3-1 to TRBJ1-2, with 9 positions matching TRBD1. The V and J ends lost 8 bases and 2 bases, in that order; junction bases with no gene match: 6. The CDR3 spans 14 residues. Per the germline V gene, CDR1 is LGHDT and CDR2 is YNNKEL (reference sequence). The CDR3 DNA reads TGTGCCAGCTCACCGGGACAGGGAAACTATGGCTACACCTTC. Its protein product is CASSPGQGNYGYTF.

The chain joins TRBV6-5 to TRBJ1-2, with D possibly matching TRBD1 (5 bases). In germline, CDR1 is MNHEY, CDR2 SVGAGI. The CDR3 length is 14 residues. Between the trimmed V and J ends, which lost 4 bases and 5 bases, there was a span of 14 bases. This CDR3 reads CASSWEGQGYGYTF. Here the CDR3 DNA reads TGTGCCAGCAGTTGGGAGGGCCAGGGATATGGCTACACCTTC.

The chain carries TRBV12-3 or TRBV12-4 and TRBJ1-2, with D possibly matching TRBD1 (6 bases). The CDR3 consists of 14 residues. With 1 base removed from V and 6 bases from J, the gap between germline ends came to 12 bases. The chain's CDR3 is CASSLVQGADGYTF. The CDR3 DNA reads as TGTGCCAGCAGTTTAGTACAGGGAGCAGATGGCTACACCTTC.

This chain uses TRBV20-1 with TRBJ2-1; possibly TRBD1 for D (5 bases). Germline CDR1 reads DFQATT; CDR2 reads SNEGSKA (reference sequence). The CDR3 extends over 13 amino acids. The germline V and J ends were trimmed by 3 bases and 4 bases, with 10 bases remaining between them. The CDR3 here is CSARARQYNEQFF. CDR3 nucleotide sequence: TGCAGTGCTAGGGCTAGACAGTACAATGAGCAGTTCTTC.

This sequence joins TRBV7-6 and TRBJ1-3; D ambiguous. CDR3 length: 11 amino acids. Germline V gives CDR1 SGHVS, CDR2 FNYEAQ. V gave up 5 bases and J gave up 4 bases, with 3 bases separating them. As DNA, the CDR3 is TGTGCCAGCAGCCAGGGAAACACCATATATTTT. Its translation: CASSQGNTIYF.

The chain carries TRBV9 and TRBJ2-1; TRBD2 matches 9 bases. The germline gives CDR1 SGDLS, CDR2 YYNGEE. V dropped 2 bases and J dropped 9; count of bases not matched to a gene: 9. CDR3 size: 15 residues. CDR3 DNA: TGTGCCAGCAGCGTCGCCGTAGCGGGGGCCGGTGAGCAGTTCTTC. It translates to CASSVAVAGAGEQFF.

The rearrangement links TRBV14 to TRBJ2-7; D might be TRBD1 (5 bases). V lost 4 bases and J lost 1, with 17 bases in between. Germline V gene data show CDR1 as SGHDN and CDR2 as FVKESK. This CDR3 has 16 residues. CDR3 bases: TGTGCCAGCAGCCCCAAGATTTGGGGCAAGTCCTACGAGCAGTACTTC. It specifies CASSPKIWGKSYEQYF.

In DNA, the CDR3 is TGTGCCAGCGGAGATGAGGGGTACGAGCAGTACTTC. Residues: CASGDEGYEQYF. V is TRBV12-3 or TRBV12-4 and J is TRBJ2-7; D possibly matches TRBD1 or TRBD2 (5 bases each). V lost 8 bases to trimming and J lost 4 bases, with 12 bases between them. This CDR3 contains 12 residues.

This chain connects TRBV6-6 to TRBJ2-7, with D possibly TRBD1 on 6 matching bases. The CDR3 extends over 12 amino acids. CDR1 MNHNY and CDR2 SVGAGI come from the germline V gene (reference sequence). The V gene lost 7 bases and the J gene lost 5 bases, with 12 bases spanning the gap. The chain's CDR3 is CASTAGDHEQYF. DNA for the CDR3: TGTGCCAGCACCGCAGGGGACCACGAGCAGTACTTC.

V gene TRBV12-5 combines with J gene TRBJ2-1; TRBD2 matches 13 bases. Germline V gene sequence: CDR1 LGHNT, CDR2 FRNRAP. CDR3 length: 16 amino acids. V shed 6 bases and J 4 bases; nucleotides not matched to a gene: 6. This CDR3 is CASGLTSGGSYNEQFF. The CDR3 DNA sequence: TGTGCTAGTGGCTTGACTAGCGGGGGGTCATACAATGAGCAGTTCTTC.

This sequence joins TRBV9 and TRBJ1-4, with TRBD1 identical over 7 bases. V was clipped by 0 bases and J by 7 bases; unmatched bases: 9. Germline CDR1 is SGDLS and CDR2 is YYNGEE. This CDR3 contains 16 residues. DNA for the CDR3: TGTGCCAGCAGCGTAGGTTGGACAGGTCAGCGTGAAAAACTGTTTTTT. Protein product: CASSVGWTGQREKLFF.

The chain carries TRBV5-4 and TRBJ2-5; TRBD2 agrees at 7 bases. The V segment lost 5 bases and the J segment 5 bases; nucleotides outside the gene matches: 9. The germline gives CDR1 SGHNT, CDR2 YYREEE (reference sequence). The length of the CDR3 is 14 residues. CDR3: CASRTSGLEETQYF. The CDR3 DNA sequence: TGTGCCAGCAGAACCTCTGGACTAGAGGAGACCCAGTACTTC.

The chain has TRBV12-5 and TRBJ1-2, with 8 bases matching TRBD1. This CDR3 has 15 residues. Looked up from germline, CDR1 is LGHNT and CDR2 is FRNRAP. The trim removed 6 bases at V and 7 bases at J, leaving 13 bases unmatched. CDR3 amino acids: CASGDREESGPGYTF. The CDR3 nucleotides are TGTGCTAGTGGGGACAGGGAGGAATCCGGACCTGGCTACACCTTC. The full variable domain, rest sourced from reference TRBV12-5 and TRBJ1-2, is DARVTQTPRHKVTEMGQEVTMRCQPILGHNTVFWYRQTMMQGLELLAYFRNRAPLDDSGMPKDRFSAEMPDATLATLKIQPSEPRDSAVYFCASGDREESGPGYTFGSGTRLTVV.

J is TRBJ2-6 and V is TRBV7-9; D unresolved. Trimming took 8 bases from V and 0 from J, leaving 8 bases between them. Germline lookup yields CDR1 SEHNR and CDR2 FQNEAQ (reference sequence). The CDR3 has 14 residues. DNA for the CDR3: TGTGCCAGCCCCCCCGACTCTGGGGCCAACGTCCTGACTTTC. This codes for CASPPDSGANVLTF.

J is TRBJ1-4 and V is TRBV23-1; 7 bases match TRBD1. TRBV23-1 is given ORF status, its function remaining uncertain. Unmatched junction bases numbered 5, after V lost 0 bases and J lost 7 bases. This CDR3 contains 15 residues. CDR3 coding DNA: TGCGCCAGCAGTCAATCAGGGCAGGGGGTTGAAAAACTGTTTTTT. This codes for CASSQSGQGVEKLFF.